What follows describes a single T cell receptor (beta chain). What it recognizes is unknown. The source of the sample is a study of shared clonotypes between healthy human individuals. Findings of the study overall: Sequencing of the sorted subsets was shown by rarefaction to be incomplete despite large depth. Generation of non-shared clonotypes was less probable than generation of clonotypes shared by all four donors.

Assay: immunoSEQ multiplex PCR; the TCRdb copy retains only in-frame clones and omits some. Of about 1.9 million clones listed, 93% were seen once; the top ten hold approximately 1.7%. Germline CDR1 PRHDT, CDR2 FYEKMQ (reference sequence). Trimming left V 8 bases short and J 4 bases short, with 15 bases between. The CDR3 totals 14 residues. As defined, naive CD8 cells were CD45RO-negative and positively selected for CCR7, with terminally differentiated effector memory CD45RA+ cells excluded. Those who donated were healthy HIV-negative adults, with no recent acute infections or vaccinations reported. This TCR derives from a man in his late teens or twenties in good health. Some clones in this sample may be carry-over from other donors' samples. This chain joins TRBV13 and TRBJ1-3; a possible D gene is TRBD1 (5 bases). The specimen sequenced was naive CD8+ T cells from PBMCs. CDR3 loop: CASRPGDGGNTIYF. The DNA for the CDR3 is TGTGCCAGCCGCCCCGGGGACGGCGGAAACACCATATATTTT.